The rows below give T cell receptor beta chains drawn from one sample of a study of shared clonotypes between healthy human individuals. Here immunoSEQ multiplex PCR was the method, and the copy in TCRdb shows in-frame clones only, minus some. The sample includes about 1 million clones, more than 60% of them seen just once. Material for sequencing was memory CD4+ T cells sorted from blood. These receptors were collected from a man between 18 and 29 years old in good health. CDR3s include the opening cysteine and the closing phenylalanine or tryptophan.

v_call	j_call	cdr3_aa
TRBV29-1	TRBJ2-7	CSVDGGTSGTYEQYF
TRBV5-1	TRBJ2-1	CASSTAGGNEQFF
TRBV20-1	TRBJ1-2	CSVRFRRGYTF
TRBV7-6	TRBJ2-6	CASSLDRNVLTF
TRBV19	TRBJ1-1	CASSMGGTEAFF
TRBV6-1	TRBJ2-7	CASRLAGSIHEQYF
TRBV10-1	TRBJ2-4	CASAPDSLGNIQYF
TRBV5-5	TRBJ2-5	CASSGQETQYF
TRBV10-1	TRBJ2-3	CASSEGAGGYTDTQYF
TRBV30	TRBJ1-1	CAWSQGYTEAFF
TRBV13	TRBJ2-1	CASSLAVGLAPTNEQFF
TRBV5-1	TRBJ1-1	CASSLDRNTEAFF
TRBV6-6	TRBJ1-3	CASSFPSSSGNTIYF
TRBV18	TRBJ1-3	CASSPRDRVSLSGNTIYF
TRBV27	TRBJ2-2	CASSSGSYFTGELFF